This TCR beta chain comes out of a study of blood T cell repertoires in COVID-19. The CDR3 runs 15 residues. V lost 4 bases, J lost 2 bases, and 15 bases lay in between. Germline CDR1 SGHDT, CDR2 YYEEEE. In the original processing: Quantification of nucleated cells was approximated via reference gene primer amplification. The data were produced by immunoSEQ multiplex PCR, yet TCRdb's version contains in-frame clones alone and is incomplete. V and J calls and clone size follow that table, whereas D and trimming were derived from the DNA. Among roughly 60,000 clones listed, more than 65% were seen once.

The source of this sequence is a woman in her sixties or seventies with acute or convalescent COVID-19. V and J are TRBV5-6 and TRBJ1-1; TRBD1 might be the D (5 bases). The sequencing sample was made of peripheral blood. In DNA, the CDR3 is TGTGCCAGCAGCAAGGGGCTGGGGCTCAACACTGAAGCTTTCTTT. It encodes CASSKGLGLNTEAFF.